These 5 T cell receptor beta chains originate from one sample sequenced in a study of regulatory T cells in long-lasting Graves disease. Construction of the TCR beta libraries employed iRepertoire HTBI primers in conjunction with Arm-PCR of CDR3 regions. MiXCR was run by TCRdb on the multiplex PCR reads, yielding one entry per CDR3 protein. The sample consists of approximately 400,000 distinct CDR3 sequences, about 16% of them appearing once. Time point noted: newly diagnosed GD, antithyroid drugs for less than 3 months. The TCR library was prepared using RNA isolated from PBMCs. This same sample was also part of a study on T cells in Graves' hyperthyroidism and ophthalmopathy.

The sequenced sample was peripheral blood mononuclear cells (PBMCs), obtained at new diagnosis, from a patient treated with antithyroid drugs. The receptor source for this set is a woman in her twenties or thirties with Graves disease.

This clonotype occurred a few times. V usage is TRBV5-5 and J usage is TRBJ2-7; possibly TRBD2 for D (7 bases). The CDR3 has 14 residues. The germline V and J ends were trimmed by 4 bases and 3 bases, with 14 bases remaining between them. Germline CDR1 reads SGHKS; CDR2 reads YYEKEE (reference sequence). CDR3 sequence (DNA): TGTGCCAGCAGCATACAGGGAGGGGACTACGAGCAGTACTTC. Amino acids: CASSIQGGDYEQYF. The full variable domain, rest sourced from reference TRBV5-5 and TRBJ2-7, is DAGVTQSPTHLIKTRGQQVTLRCSPISGHKSVSWYQQVLGQGPQFIFQYYEKEERGRGNFPDRFSARQFPNYSSELNVNALLLGDSALYLCASSIQGGDYEQYFGPGTRLTVT.

With regard to this clonotype: A much larger clone sits a single nucleotide away, making a read error possible. The genes are TRBV10-3 and TRBJ2-2; tentative D call: TRBD1 (6 bases). CDR1 ENHRY and CDR2 SYGVKD come from the germline V gene. CDR3 length equals 14 residues. CDR3 sequence (DNA): TGTGCCATCCGGGACAACGCGAACACCGGGGAGCTGGTTTTT. Amino acid sequence: CAIRDNANTGELVF.

Only one count was recorded for this clonotype. The chain uses TRBV3-1 and TRBJ2-7, with TRBD1 matching 10 bases. In germline, CDR1 is LGHDT, CDR2 YNNKEL (reference sequence). V lost 1 base and J lost 5; bases outside the gene matches: 5. This CDR3 is built from 15 residues. The CDR3 protein is CASSQGGQGPNEQYF. The DNA for the CDR3 is TGTGCCAGCAGCCAAGGGGGACAGGGGCCCAACGAGCAGTACTTC.

Many counts were recorded for this clonotype. V and J are TRBV12-5 and TRBJ1-2; D remains ambiguous. Trimming removed 8 bases from V and 4 bases from J, with 17 bases in between. The germline CDR1 and CDR2 sequences are LGHNT and FRNRAP. CDR3 length: 14 amino acids. CDR3 nucleotides: TGTGCTAGTCCGGTGAGGAGGGCCGGCTATGGCTACACCTTC. Translation gives CASPVRRAGYGYTF.

This clonotype has a count of ten or more. The J gene is TRBJ1-6, the V gene TRBV7-3, with TRBD1 as a possible D gene (6 bases). The V end was cut by 1 base, the J end by 11 bases, with 9 bases between. The CDR3 is made up of 13 amino acids. Per germline, CDR1 SGHTA and CDR2 FQGTGA. This chain's CDR3 is CASSLKQGPPLHF. In nucleotides, the CDR3 is TGTGCCAGCAGCTTAAAACAGGGTCCACCCCTCCACTTT.